The clone carrying this TCR beta chain was seen a handful of times. The antigen remains unidentified. Both 60 Vbeta primers and 13 Jbeta primers went into the PCR. Clones were sequenced by immunoSEQ multiplex PCR, and TCRdb holds only the in-frame ones, with some missing. The sample contains about 130,000 clones, around three quarters of which appear only once. These data are taken from a study of cytomegalovirus exposure and HLA in healthy donors. Trimming removed 5 bases at V and 4 bases at J, with 15 bases between. CDR3 length: 14 amino acids. Germline V gene lookup returns CDR1 SGHVS and CDR2 FQNEAQ. Findings and limits, study-wide: Accurate prediction of most subjects' HLA-A and HLA-B alleles from TCR beta sequences was reported. In vitro confirmation showed a few CMV-associated chains to be CMV antigen specific. According to reports, the classifier identified cytomegalovirus status with high specificity and sensitivity. Most CMV-associated TCR beta chains were later found to appear HLA-restricted.

This chain connects TRBV7-8 to TRBJ2-7, with D maybe TRBD2 (5 bases). The receptor was derived from a male donor in good health and CMV-seropositive. Sequenced input: PBMCs. The CDR3 reads CASSRALGSYEQYF. The CDR3 bases are TGTGCCAGCAGCCGTGCCCTTGGGAGTTACGAGCAGTACTTC.